The TCR beta chain under discussion was sequenced for a study of T cells after yellow fever vaccination. The CDR3 is 18 residues long. One entry per CDR3 protein, called by TCRdb with MiXCR from the 5' RACE reads. Of 200,000 or so distinct CDR3 sequences detected, roughly 6.2% appear once; the ten largest clones hold around 1%. This chain connects TRBV12-3 or TRBV12-4 to TRBJ2-1, with 7 bases identical to TRBD2. This clonotype originated in a man under 40 who received the YFV17D yellow fever vaccine. The source was CD4+ T cells sorted from PBMCs, collected on the day of the yellow fever booster vaccination. The CDR3 here is CTFSLRASGRGLYNEQFF. DNA for the CDR3: TGTACCTTCAGTTTACGGGCTAGCGGCCGGGGTCTATACAATGAGCAGTTCTTC.